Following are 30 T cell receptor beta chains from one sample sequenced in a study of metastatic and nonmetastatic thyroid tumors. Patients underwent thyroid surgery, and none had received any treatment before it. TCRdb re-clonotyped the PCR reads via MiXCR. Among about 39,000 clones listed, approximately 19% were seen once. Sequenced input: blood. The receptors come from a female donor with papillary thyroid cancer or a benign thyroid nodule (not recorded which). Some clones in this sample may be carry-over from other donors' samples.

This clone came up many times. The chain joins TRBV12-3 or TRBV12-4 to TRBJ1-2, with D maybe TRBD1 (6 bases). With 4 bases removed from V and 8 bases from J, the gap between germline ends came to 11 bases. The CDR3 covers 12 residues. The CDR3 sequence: CASSYRARGYTF. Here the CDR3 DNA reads TGTGCCAGCAGTTACAGGGCTCGCGGCTACACCTTC.

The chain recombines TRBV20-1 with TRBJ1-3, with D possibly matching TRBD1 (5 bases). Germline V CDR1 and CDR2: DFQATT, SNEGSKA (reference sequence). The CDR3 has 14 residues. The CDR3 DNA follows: TGCAGCACGGCCCGGGGGGGCTCTGGAAACACCATATATTTT. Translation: CSTARGGSGNTIYF.

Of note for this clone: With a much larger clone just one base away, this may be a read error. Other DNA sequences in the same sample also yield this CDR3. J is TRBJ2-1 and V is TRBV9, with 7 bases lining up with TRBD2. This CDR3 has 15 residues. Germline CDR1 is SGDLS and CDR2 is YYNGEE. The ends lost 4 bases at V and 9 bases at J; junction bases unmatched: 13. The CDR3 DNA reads TGTGCCAGCAGCCCTGGACTAGTGGTTGGGGGTGAGCAGTTCTTC. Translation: CASSPGLVVGGEQFF. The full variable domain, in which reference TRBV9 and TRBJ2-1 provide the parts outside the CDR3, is DSGVTQTPKHLITATGQRVTLRCSPRSGDLSVYWYQQSLDQGLQFLIQYYNGEERAKGNILERFSAQQFPDLHSELNLSSLELGDSALYFCASSPGLVVGGEQFFGPGTRLTVL.

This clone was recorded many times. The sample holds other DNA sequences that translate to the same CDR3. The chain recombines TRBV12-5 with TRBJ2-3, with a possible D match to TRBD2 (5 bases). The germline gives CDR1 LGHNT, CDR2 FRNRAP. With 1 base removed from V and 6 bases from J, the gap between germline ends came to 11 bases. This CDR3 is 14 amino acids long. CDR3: CASGLEGPGDTQYF. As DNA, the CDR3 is TGTGCTAGTGGTTTGGAAGGGCCGGGGGATACGCAGTATTTT.

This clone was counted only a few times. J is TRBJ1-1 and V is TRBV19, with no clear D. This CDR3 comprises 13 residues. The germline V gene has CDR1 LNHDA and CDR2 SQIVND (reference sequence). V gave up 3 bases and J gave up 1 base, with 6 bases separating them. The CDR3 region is CASSIVTNTEAFF. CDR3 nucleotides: TGTGCCAGTAGTATTGTCACGAACACTGAAGCTTTCTTT.

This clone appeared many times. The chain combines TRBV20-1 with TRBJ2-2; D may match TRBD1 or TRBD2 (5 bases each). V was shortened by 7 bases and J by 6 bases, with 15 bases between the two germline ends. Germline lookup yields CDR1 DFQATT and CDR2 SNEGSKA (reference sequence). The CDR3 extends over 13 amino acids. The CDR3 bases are TGCAGTGTCCACGGGGCGGCCGCCGGGGAGCTGTTTTTT. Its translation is CSVHGAAAGELFF.

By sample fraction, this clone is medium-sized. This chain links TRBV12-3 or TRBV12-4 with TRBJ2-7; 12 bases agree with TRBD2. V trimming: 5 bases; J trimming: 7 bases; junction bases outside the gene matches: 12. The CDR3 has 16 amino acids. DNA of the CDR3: TGTGCCAGCAGTCAAAGGGGACTAGCGGGTCATTCTGAGCAGTACTTC. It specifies CASSQRGLAGHSEQYF.

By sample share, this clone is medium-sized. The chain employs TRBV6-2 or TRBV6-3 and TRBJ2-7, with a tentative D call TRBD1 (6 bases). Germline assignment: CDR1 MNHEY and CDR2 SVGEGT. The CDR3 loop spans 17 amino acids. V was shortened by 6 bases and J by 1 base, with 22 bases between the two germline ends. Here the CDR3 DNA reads TGTGCCAGCAGCGGCCCTACTTACAGGGACCCTTCCTACGAGCAGTACTTC. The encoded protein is CASSGPTYRDPSYEQYF.

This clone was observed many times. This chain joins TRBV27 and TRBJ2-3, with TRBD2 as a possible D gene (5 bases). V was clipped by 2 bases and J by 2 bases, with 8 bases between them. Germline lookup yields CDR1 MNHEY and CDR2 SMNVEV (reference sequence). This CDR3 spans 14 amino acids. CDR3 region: CASSLQAATDTQYF. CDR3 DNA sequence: TGTGCCAGCAGTTTACAAGCGGCCACAGATACGCAGTATTTT.

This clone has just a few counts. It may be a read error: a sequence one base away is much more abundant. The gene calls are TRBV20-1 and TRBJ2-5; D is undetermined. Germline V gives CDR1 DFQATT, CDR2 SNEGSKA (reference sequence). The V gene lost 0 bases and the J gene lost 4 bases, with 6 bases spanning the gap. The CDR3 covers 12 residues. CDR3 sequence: CSARDEVETQYF. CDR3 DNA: TGCAGTGCTAGAGATGAGGTAGAGACCCAGTACTTC.

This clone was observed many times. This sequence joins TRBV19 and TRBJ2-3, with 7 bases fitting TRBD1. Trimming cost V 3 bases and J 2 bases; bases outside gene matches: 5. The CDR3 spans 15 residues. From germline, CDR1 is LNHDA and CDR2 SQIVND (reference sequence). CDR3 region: CASSIPGQLTDTQYF. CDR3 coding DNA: TGTGCCAGTAGTATCCCGGGACAGCTCACAGATACGCAGTATTTT.

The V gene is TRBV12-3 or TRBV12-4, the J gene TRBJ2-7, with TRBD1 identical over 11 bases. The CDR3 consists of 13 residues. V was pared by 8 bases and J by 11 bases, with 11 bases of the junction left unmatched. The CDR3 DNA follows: TGTGCCAGCTGTCAGGACAGGGGGCACAGTAAGTACTTC. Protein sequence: CASCQDRGHSKYF.

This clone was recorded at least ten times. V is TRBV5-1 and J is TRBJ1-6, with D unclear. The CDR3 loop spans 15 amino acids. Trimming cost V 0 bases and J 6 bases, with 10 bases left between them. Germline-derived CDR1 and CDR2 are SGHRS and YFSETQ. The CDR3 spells CASSLGPLSNSPLHF. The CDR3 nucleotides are TGCGCCAGCAGCTTGGGCCCCCTATCTAATTCACCCCTCCACTTT.

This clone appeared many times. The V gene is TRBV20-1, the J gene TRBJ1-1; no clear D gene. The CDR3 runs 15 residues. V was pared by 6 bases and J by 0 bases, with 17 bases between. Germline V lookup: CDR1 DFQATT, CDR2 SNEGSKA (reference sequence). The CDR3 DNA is TGCAGTGCCCACGAAAGTGGCCGATTGAACACTGAAGCTTTCTTT. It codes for CSAHESGRLNTEAFF.

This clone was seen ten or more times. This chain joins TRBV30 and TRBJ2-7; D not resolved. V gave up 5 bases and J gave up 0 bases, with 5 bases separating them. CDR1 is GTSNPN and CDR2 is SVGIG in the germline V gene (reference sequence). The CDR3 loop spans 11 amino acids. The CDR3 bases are TGTGCCTGGGCAAGCTCCTACGAGCAGTACTTC. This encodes CAWASSYEQYF.

The CDR3 is CASSQGLTAFQETQYF. In DNA, the CDR3 is TGCGCCAGCAGCCAAGGGTTGACAGCTTTCCAAGAGACCCAGTACTTC. This rearrangement joins TRBV4-1 to TRBJ2-5; possibly TRBD1 for D (5 bases). The germline gives CDR1 MGHRA, CDR2 YSYEKL. This CDR3 is built from 16 residues. V lost 1 base and J 1 base, leaving 13 bases between the germline ends.

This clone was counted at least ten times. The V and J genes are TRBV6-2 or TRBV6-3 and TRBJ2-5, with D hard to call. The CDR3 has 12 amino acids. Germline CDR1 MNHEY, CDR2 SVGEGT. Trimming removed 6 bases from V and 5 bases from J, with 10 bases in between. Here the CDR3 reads CASRDLGETQYF. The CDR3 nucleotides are TGTGCCAGCAGGGACCTAGGGGAGACCCAGTACTTC.

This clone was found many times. The CDR3 coding sequence is TGTGCCAGCAGTGTCGCAGCGAACTATGGCTACACCTTC. As protein: CASSVAANYGYTF. This chain joins TRBV25-1 and TRBJ1-2; D call uncertain. This CDR3 is 13 amino acids long. Trimming stripped 4 bases from V and 2 bases from J, with 8 bases between. CDR1 and CDR2 (germline): MGHDK, SYGVNS.

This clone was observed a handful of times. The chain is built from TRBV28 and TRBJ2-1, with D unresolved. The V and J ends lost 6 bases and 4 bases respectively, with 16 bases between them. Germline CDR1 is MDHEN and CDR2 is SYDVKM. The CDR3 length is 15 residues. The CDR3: CASRTFSVGYNEQFF. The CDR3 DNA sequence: TGTGCCAGCAGAACCTTCTCCGTCGGTTACAATGAGCAGTTCTTC.

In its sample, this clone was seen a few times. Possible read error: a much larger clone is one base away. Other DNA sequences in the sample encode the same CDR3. The DNA of the CDR3 is TGTGCCAGCTCACAAGGACAGGGATATGGTGCCAACGTCCTGACTTTC. Residues: CASSQGQGYGANVLTF. The V and J genes are TRBV18 and TRBJ2-6, with 8 bases that match TRBD1. The germline V gene encodes CDR1 KGHSH and CDR2 LQKENI. The trim removed 4 bases at V and 7 bases at J, leaving 9 bases unmatched. This CDR3 is built from 16 residues. Drawing the rest from reference TRBV18 and TRBJ2-6, the complete variable domain is NAGVMQNPRHLVRRRGQEARLRCSPMKGHSHVYWYRQLPEEGLKFMVYLQKENIIDESGMPKERFSAEFPKEGPSILRIQQVVRGDSAAYFCASSQGQGYGANVLTFGAGSRLTVL.

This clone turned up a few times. Here the CDR3 reads CASSTSGTAPKQYF. CDR3 bases: TGTGCCAGCAGCACTTCAGGGACAGCCCCCAAGCAGTACTTC. V gene TRBV27 combines with J gene TRBJ2-7, with 7 bases aligning to TRBD1. Trimming took 6 bases from V and 8 from J; bases not matched to a gene: 13. The CDR3 has 14 amino acids. From germline, CDR1 is MNHEY and CDR2 SMNVEV (reference sequence).

The CDR3 DNA reads as TGTGCCAGCAGTTACCTAGCTGGGGTATCCTGCACAGATACGCAGTATTTT. This encodes CASSYLAGVSCTDTQYF. The chain recombines TRBV6-2 or TRBV6-3 with TRBJ2-3; D may be TRBD2 (5 bases). CDR1 is MNHEY, CDR2 SVGEGT, per germline. Trimming took 2 bases from V and 1 from J, leaving 16 bases between them. The length of the CDR3 is 17 residues.

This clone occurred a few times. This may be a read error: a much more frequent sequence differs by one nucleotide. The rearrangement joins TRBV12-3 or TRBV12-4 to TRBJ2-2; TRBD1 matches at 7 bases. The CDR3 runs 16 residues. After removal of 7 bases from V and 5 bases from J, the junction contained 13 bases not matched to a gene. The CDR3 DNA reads TGTGCCAGCATACCTGACAGGGTTGTTGGGACCGGGGAGCTGTTTTTT. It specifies CASIPDRVVGTGELFF.

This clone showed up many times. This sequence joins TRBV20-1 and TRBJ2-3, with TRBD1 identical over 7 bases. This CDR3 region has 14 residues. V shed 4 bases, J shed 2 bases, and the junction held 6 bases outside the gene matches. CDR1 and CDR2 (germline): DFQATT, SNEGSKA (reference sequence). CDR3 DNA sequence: TGCAGTGCTACCCGACAGGGTAACACAGATACGCAGTATTTT. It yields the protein CSATRQGNTDTQYF.

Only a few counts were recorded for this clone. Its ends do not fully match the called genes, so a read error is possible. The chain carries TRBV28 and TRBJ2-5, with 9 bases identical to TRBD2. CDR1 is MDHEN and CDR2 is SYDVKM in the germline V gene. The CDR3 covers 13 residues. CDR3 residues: CVSSWTSADTQYF. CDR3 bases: TGTGTCAGCAGTTGGACTAGCGCCGATACCCAGTACTTC.

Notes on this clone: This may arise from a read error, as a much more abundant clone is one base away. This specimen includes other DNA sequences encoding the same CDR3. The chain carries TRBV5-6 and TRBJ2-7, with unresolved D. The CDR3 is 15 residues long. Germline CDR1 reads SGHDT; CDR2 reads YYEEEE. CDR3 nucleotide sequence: TGTGCCAGCAGTCGACCCTCGGGTTTCTCCTACGAGCAATACTTC. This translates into CASSRPSGFSYEQYF.

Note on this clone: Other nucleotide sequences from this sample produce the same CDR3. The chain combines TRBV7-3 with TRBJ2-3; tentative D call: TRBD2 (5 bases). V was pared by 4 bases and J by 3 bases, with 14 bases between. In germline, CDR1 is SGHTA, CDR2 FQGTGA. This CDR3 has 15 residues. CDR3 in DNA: TGTGCCAGCAGCTCAAGCGGTGAGACAACAGATACGCAGTATTTT. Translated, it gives CASSSSGETTDTQYF. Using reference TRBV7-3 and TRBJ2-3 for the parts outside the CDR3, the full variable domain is GAGVSQTPSNKVTEKGKYVELRCDPISGHTALYWYRQSLGQGPEFLIYFQGTGAADDSGLPNDRFFAVRPEGSVSTLKIQRTERGDSAVYLCASSSSGETTDTQYFGPGTRLTVL.

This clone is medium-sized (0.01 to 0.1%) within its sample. The CDR3 sequence is CSARETDTIYTF. CDR3 in DNA: TGCAGTGCTAGGGAAACCGACACAATATACACCTTC. The rearrangement joins TRBV20-1 to TRBJ1-2; the D is unclear. Per the germline V gene, CDR1 is DFQATT and CDR2 is SNEGSKA (reference sequence). Trimming took 3 bases from V and 11 from J, leaving 16 bases between them. The CDR3 runs 12 residues.

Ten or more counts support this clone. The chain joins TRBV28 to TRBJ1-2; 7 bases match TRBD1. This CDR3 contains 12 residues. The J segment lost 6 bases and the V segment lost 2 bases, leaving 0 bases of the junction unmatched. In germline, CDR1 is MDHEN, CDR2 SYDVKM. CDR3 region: CASSLQGDGYTF. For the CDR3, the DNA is TGTGCCAGCAGTTTACAGGGGGATGGCTACACCTTC.

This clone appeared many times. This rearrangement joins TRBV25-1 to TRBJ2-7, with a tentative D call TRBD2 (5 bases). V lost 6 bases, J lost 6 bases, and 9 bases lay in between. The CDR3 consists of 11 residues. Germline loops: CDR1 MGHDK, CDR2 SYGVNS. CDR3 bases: TGTGCCAGCAGCGAGGCGGGCGAGCAGTACTTC. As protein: CASSEAGEQYF.